This T cell receptor (beta chain) was observed in a study of glioma-infiltrating T cells after dendritic cell vaccination. As for the study in general: Dendritic cells derived from monocytes and pulsed with autologous tumor lysate formed the vaccine.

Amplification used 60 V beta primers and 13 J beta primers. The table came from immunoSEQ multiplex PCR; TCRdb's copy has only in-frame clones and leaves some out. The profile shows about 82,000 clones, around 86% of them singletons. The V gene's germline CDR1 is SGHRS and CDR2 YFSETQ. V dropped 4 bases and J dropped 0; count of bases not matched to a gene: 5. This CDR3 spans 15 amino acids. As to time point: after dendritic cell vaccination, including at tumor progression/relapse. Patients had residual fresh-frozen tumor tissue and more than two years of survival data. The starting material was blood, obtained after dendritic cell vaccination. V gene TRBV5-1 combines with J gene TRBJ2-3; 7 bases match TRBD2. This sequence originates from a human donor with glioblastoma. The CDR3 reads CASSTSGESTDTQYF. Here the CDR3 DNA reads TGCGCCAGCAGCACGAGCGGGGAAAGCACAGATACGCAGTATTTT. The whole variable domain, filled in from reference TRBV5-1 and TRBJ2-3, reads KAGVTQTPRYLIKTRGQQVTLSCSPISGHRSVSWYQQTPGQGLQFLFEYFSETQRNKGNFPGRFSGRQFSNSRSEMNVSTLELGDSALYLCASSTSGESTDTQYFGPGTRLTVL.